This TCR beta chain was captured in a study of T cells and Merkel cell carcinoma outcomes (dated by TCRdb to 2018 to 2020). Concerning the study at large: In patients with Merkel cell carcinoma, researchers looked at whether the T-cell repertoire of the tumor, along with T-cell density, could predict clinical outcome.

The library was prepared using the immunoSEQ multiplex PCR assay. TCRdb's version of the immuneACCESS table is confined to in-frame rearrangements and falls short of the full clone set. An unresolved V gene accounts for under half of the shortfall where checked; the remainder is of unknown origin. Recorded for this sample are 4,000 to 4,500 clones; around 93% of them occurred a single time. The ten biggest clones cover under 2% of the sample. The germline V end is reduced by 2 bases and the J end by 0 bases; junction bases left unmatched: 7. The CDR3 runs 18 residues from the cysteine to the phenylalanine. The kept DNA is CDR3 alone, 54 bases in frame from the first base. Taken from the germline V gene (reference sequence), the CDR1 and CDR2 loops are MNHEY and SMNVEV. The samples were taken from patients with Merkel cell carcinoma. Regarding this clone: The antigen this receptor binds is unknown. One base away there is no much larger clone; base qualities are not given.

Broader findings and caveats from the paper: The combination of T-cell repertoire features and T-cell density was reported to predict clinical outcomes in patients with Merkel cell carcinoma.

The sequence derives from a human donor with Merkel cell carcinoma. Input material: tumor tissue from Merkel cell carcinoma. This chain is built from TRBV27 and TRBJ1-6; TRBD1 lines up with 7 middle nucleotides. CDR3 loop: CASSLEGALSSYNSPLHF. DNA sequence: TGTGCCAGCAGTTTAGAGGGGGCCCTTAGCTCCTATAATTCACCCCTCCACTTT.